This T cell receptor (beta chain) was identified during a study of T cell responses to AZD1222 COVID-19 vaccine. Notes on the study in general: Repertoire samples came only from after the peak T cell response. The donors showed a predominance of white British ancestry and of females, with possible underestimation of clonal diversity. Among AZD1222 vaccinees, only six were seropositive at baseline.

For this clone: Its specificity is not known.

Measured with immunoSEQ multiplex PCR; TCRdb has only the in-frame clones, and not every one. The repertoire consists of approximately 110,000 clones, with 70% to 90% occurring once and the leading ten covering under 20%. This TCR derives from an adult in good health. The specimen comprised peripheral blood, sampled on day 0 of AZD1222 vaccination.

The CDR3 here is CASSLDLRATYEQYF. CDR3 coding DNA: TGTGCCAGCAGCTTAGATCTTCGGGCCACCTACGAGCAGTACTTC. This rearrangement joins TRBV7-2 to TRBJ2-7, with D uncertain. This CDR3 spans 15 amino acids. V was trimmed by 1 base and J by 2 bases, leaving 12 bases between them. Germline-derived CDR1 and CDR2 are SGHTA and FQGNSA.